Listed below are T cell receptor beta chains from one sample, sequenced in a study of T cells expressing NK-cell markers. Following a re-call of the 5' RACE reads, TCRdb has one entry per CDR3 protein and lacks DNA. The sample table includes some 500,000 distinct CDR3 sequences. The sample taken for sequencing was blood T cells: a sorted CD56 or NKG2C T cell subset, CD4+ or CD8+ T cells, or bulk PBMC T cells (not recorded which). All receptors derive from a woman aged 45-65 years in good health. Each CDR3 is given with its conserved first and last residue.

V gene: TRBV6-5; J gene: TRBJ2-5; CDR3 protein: CASRGTSYMAQYF
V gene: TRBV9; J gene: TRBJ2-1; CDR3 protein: CASSPGLGSNEQFF
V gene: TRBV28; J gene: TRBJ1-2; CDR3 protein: CASFPTGVYYGYTF
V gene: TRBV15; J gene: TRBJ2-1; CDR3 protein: CATSRVRGTGGGEQFF
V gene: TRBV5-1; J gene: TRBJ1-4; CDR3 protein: CASSLRGDTTNEKLFF
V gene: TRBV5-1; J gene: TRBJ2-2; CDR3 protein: CASGRDLGTGELFF
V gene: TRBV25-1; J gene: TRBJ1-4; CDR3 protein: CASSAGGAANEKLFF
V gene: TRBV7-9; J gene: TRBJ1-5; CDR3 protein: CASSLGAGGSDQPQHF
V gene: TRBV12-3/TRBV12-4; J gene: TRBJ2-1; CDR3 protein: CATRGGRTTEQFF
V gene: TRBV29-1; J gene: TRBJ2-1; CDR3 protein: CSVEGRTGGNEQFF
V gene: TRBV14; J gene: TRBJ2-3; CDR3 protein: CASSRGANTQYF
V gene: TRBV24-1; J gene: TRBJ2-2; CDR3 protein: CATSDLEAGELFF
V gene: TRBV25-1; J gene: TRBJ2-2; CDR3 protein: CASSESGRMNTGELFF
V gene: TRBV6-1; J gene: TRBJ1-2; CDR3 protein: CASNRGLNYGYTF
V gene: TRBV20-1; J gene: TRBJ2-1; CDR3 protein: CSARDPASGSNEQFF
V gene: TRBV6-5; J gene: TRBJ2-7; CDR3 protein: CASSYFPQGANEQYF
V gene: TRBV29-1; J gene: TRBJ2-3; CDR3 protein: CSVNPGTDTQYF
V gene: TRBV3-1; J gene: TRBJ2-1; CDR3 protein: CASSQVTISNEQFF
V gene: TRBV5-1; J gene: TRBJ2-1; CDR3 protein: CASSLGGTSGLYNEQFF
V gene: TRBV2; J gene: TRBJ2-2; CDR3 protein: CASSEALLGRELFF
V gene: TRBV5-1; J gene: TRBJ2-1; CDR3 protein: CASSPLAREVGYNEQFF
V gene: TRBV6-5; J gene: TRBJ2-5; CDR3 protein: CASSSGSSPETQYF
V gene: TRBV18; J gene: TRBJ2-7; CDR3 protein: CASSPGTGDHEQYF